Each of the 25 T cell receptor beta chains below was sequenced from the same sample in a study of cytomegalovirus exposure and HLA in healthy donors. Use of 60 Vbeta and 13 Jbeta primers characterized the PCR. This table comes from immunoSEQ multiplex PCR, and its TCRdb copy is limited to in-frame clones, with some not included. The sample yields approximately 88,000 clones, more than 60% seen once. The material sequenced was PBMCs. Source of these receptors: a man aged 18 to 30 in good health and CMV-seropositive.

This rearrangement joins TRBV25-1 to TRBJ2-2; 9 positions agree with TRBD2. Trimming at V came to 4 bases and at J to 0 bases, leaving 3 bases not matched to a gene. This CDR3 spans 16 amino acids. The germline gives CDR1 MGHDK, CDR2 SYGVNS. CDR3 sequence: CASSAREGSNTGELFF. The CDR3 DNA sequence: TGTGCCAGCAGTGCGCGGGAGGGATCGAACACCGGGGAGCTGTTTTTT.

This clone has only one observation. The chain joins TRBV4-1 to TRBJ2-1; D ambiguous. Germline V gene data show CDR1 as MGHRA and CDR2 as YSYEKL. V lost 0 bases and J 1 base, leaving 10 bases between the germline ends. This CDR3 region has 16 residues. As DNA, the CDR3 is TGCGCCAGCAGCCAAGAGGGTCTAGATTCCTACAATGAGCAGTTCTTC. Its protein product is CASSQEGLDSYNEQFF.

This clone was detected only a few times. The J gene is TRBJ2-7, the V gene TRBV6-5; D is possibly TRBD1 (6 bases). Germline CDR1 MNHEY, CDR2 SVGAGI. The CDR3 totals 14 residues. Deletions cut 5 bases from V and 4 bases from J, with 15 bases between. DNA of the CDR3: TGTGCCAGCAGTCCGGGGACACTACCGTACGAGCAGTACTTC. Translation gives CASSPGTLPYEQYF.

This clone was picked up one time. CDR3 coding DNA: TGTGCCAGCAGCCCCGCGGGGGCTGAAGCTTTCTTT. This codes for CASSPAGAEAFF. V is TRBV27 and J is TRBJ1-1; perhaps TRBD1 as D (5 bases). Germline V lookup: CDR1 MNHEY, CDR2 SMNVEV (reference sequence). CDR3 length: 12 residues. The V end lost 6 bases, the J end lost 6 bases, and 11 bases lay between the germline ends.

This clone was observed a single time. The V call is TRBV15, the J call TRBJ2-1; D gene uncertain. Germline values: CDR1 LNHNV, CDR2 YYDKDF (reference sequence). Trimming removed 5 bases from V and 10 bases from J, with 15 bases in between. The CDR3 runs to 13 residues. CDR3 coding DNA: TGTGCCACCAGCGGAACCGCGACTCAAGAGCAGTTCTTC. Translation: CATSGTATQEQFF.

The chain couples TRBV27 to TRBJ2-1, with D perhaps TRBD2 (6 bases). The CDR3 runs 13 residues. Germline CDR1 reads MNHEY; CDR2 reads SMNVEV (reference sequence). With 3 bases removed from V and 8 bases from J, the gap between germline ends came to 11 bases. The CDR3 region is CASSLAGYHEQFF. CDR3 bases: TGTGCCAGCAGTTTGGCGGGGTATCATGAGCAGTTCTTC.

The chain has TRBV9 and TRBJ1-5; TRBD1 matches at 11 bases. Per the germline V gene, CDR1 is SGDLS and CDR2 is YYNGEE. With 4 bases clipped from V and 6 bases from J, the junction kept 9 bases outside the gene matches. The CDR3 extends over 16 amino acids. For the CDR3, the DNA is TGTGCCAGCAGCCCAGACGGGACAGGGGGTATTCAGCCCCAGCATTTT. This translates into CASSPDGTGGIQPQHF.

V usage is TRBV6-1 and J usage is TRBJ2-1; the D is unclear. Germline loops: CDR1 MNHNS, CDR2 SASEGT. The V end was cut by 5 bases, the J end by 6 bases, with 17 bases between. CDR3 length: 15 residues. The CDR3 is CASSPRLLSGNEQFF. The CDR3 nucleotides are TGTGCCAGCAGTCCTCGACTCCTCTCGGGCAATGAGCAGTTCTTC.

V and J are TRBV15 and TRBJ1-5; 9 positions agree with TRBD1. This CDR3 is built from 14 residues. CDR1 and CDR2 from the germline V gene are LNHNV and YYDKDF (reference sequence). Germline trimming cut 6 bases from V and 6 bases from J; bases unmatched to any gene: 6. The CDR3 nucleotides are TGTGCCACCAGTAGGACAGGGGTTGCTCAGCCCCAGCATTTT. Protein product: CATSRTGVAQPQHF.

This chain links TRBV19 with TRBJ2-6, with no clear D. The CDR3 loop spans 14 amino acids. The V end lost 5 bases, the J end lost 1 base, and 6 bases lay between the germline ends. Germline lookup yields CDR1 LNHDA and CDR2 SQIVND (reference sequence). CDR3 residues: CASSPRSGANVLTF. The CDR3 nucleotides read TGTGCCAGTAGTCCCAGATCTGGGGCCAACGTCCTGACTTTC. The full variable domain, in which reference TRBV19 and TRBJ2-6 provide the parts outside the CDR3, is DGGITQSPKYLFRKEGQNVTLSCEQNLNHDAMYWYRQDPGQGLRLIYYSQIVNDFQKGDIAEGYSVSREKKESFPLTVTSAQKNPTAFYLCASSPRSGANVLTFGAGSRLTVL.

This chain connects TRBV18 to TRBJ2-7; D is perhaps TRBD1 (6 bases). The V gene lost 2 bases and the J gene lost 2 bases, with 16 bases spanning the gap. The length of the CDR3 is 16 residues. Germline assignment: CDR1 KGHSH and CDR2 LQKENI. For the CDR3, the DNA is TGTGCCAGCTCACCAGTCGACAGGCGGAAGCCCTACGAGCAGTACTTC. Translation gives CASSPVDRRKPYEQYF.

V usage is TRBV6-5 and J usage is TRBJ1-4; 7 bases are a match to TRBD1. Germline CDR1 MNHEY, CDR2 SVGAGI. This CDR3 spans 14 amino acids. V shed 2 bases, J shed 4 bases, and the junction held 1 base outside the gene matches. The CDR3 is CASSYRGLNEKLFF. The CDR3 bases are TGTGCCAGCAGTTACAGGGGGCTTAATGAAAAACTGTTTTTT.

The chain uses TRBV5-1 and TRBJ1-2; D call uncertain. This CDR3 comprises 15 residues. CDR1 is SGHRS and CDR2 is YFSETQ in the germline V gene. With 4 bases removed from V and 4 bases from J, the gap between germline ends came to 17 bases. CDR3 sequence: CASSRENVLRYGYTF. In nucleotides, the CDR3 is TGCGCCAGCAGCCGAGAGAATGTATTACGCTATGGCTACACCTTC.

The chain links TRBV15 to TRBJ1-2; D unresolved. Trimming pared 5 bases from V and 4 bases from J, leaving 17 bases between. Germline V lookup: CDR1 LNHNV, CDR2 YYDKDF (reference sequence). This CDR3 is 15 amino acids long. Here the CDR3 reads CATSSVAIGSYGYTF. The DNA of the CDR3 is TGTGCCACCAGCTCCGTGGCTATCGGGAGCTATGGCTACACCTTC.

The gene calls are TRBV29-1 and TRBJ2-1; D is possibly TRBD1 (6 bases). CDR1 is SQVTM and CDR2 is ANQGSEA in the germline V gene. Trimming stripped 7 bases from V and 1 base from J, with 23 bases between. The CDR3 contains 17 residues. CDR3 loop: CSGRGAWTVRSYNEQFF. CDR3 nucleotide sequence: TGCAGCGGCCGGGGAGCCTGGACAGTGAGATCCTACAATGAGCAGTTCTTC.

V is TRBV28 and J is TRBJ1-4; D not certain. The CDR3 is made up of 14 amino acids. The V gene's germline CDR1 is MDHEN and CDR2 SYDVKM. The V and J ends lost 6 bases and 6 bases respectively, with 14 bases between them. This CDR3 is CASRFWWEDEKLFF. Written as DNA, the CDR3 is TGTGCCAGCAGATTTTGGTGGGAGGATGAAAAACTGTTTTTT.

The V call is TRBV28, the J call TRBJ2-5; maybe TRBD2 (6 bases). V lost 5 bases, J lost 0 bases, and 16 bases lay in between. The CDR3 runs to 16 residues. In germline, CDR1 is MDHEN, CDR2 SYDVKM. The CDR3 sequence is CASSRGTSLNQETQYF. DNA for the CDR3: TGTGCCAGCAGTCGGGGGACCTCCTTAAACCAAGAGACCCAGTACTTC.

The CDR3 spells CASSEGAGTEAFF. The CDR3 DNA follows: TGTGCCAGCAGTGAAGGGGCAGGTACTGAAGCTTTCTTT. The chain employs TRBV2 and TRBJ1-1; no definite D call. Trimming cost V 1 base and J 5 bases, with 8 bases left between them. The CDR3 runs to 13 residues. The germline gives CDR1 SNHLY, CDR2 FYNNEI.

The rearrangement joins TRBV5-1 to TRBJ2-1, with D possibly TRBD1 on 6 matching bases. This CDR3 is 14 amino acids long. Looked up from germline, CDR1 is SGHRS and CDR2 is YFSETQ. With 4 bases removed from V and 8 bases from J, the gap between germline ends came to 16 bases. CDR3 bases: TGCGCCAGCAGCAGGCCCCAGGGGAACGATGAGCAGTTCTTC. It is translated as CASSRPQGNDEQFF.

The genes are TRBV4-1 and TRBJ2-7, with D possibly TRBD2 on 6 matching bases. The CDR3 is made up of 11 amino acids. V was cut by 4 bases and J by 7 bases, with 8 bases left in between. Germline V lookup: CDR1 MGHRA, CDR2 YSYEKL. CDR3 protein: CASSPGSEQYF. CDR3 in DNA: TGCGCCAGCAGCCCCGGGAGTGAGCAGTACTTC.

This chain uses TRBV28 with TRBJ2-7, with a tentative D call TRBD1 (6 bases). The germline gives CDR1 MDHEN, CDR2 SYDVKM. The CDR3 runs 15 residues. Trimming removed 7 bases from V and 3 bases from J, with 19 bases in between. The DNA for the CDR3 is TGTGCCAGCACTTCCGGCGGTGGGGGCGTCTACGAGCAGTACTTC. It is translated as CASTSGGGGVYEQYF.

J is TRBJ2-7 and V is TRBV11-3, with D perhaps matching TRBD2 (5 bases). The CDR3 consists of 15 residues. V was trimmed by 0 bases and J by 0 bases, leaving 9 bases between them. Germline assignment: CDR1 SGHNT and CDR2 YENEEA. This CDR3 reads CASSLESGSSYEQYF. CDR3 nucleotides: TGTGCCAGCAGCTTAGAAAGCGGAAGCTCCTACGAGCAGTACTTC. Based on the CDR3 plus reference TRBV11-3 and TRBJ2-7, the full variable domain is EAGVVQSPRYKIIEKKQPVAFWCNPISGHNTLYWYLQNLGQGPELLIRYENEEAVDDSQLPKDRFSAERLKGVDSTLKIQPAELGDSAVYLCASSLESGSSYEQYFGPGTRLTVT.

This clone appeared a few times. J is TRBJ1-1 and V is TRBV10-1; 7 nucleotides agree with TRBD1. CDR1 WNHNN and CDR2 SYGVQD come from the germline V gene (reference sequence). This CDR3 has 15 amino acids. Unmatched junction bases numbered 8, after V lost 4 bases and J lost 3 bases. CDR3 nucleotides: TGCGCCAGCAGTGGGTCTCGACAGGGTGACACTGAAGCTTTCTTT. This translates into CASSGSRQGDTEAFF.

This chain links TRBV7-8 with TRBJ1-1, with a possible D match to TRBD1 (6 bases). Trimming cost V 4 bases and J 6 bases, with 21 bases left between them. The CDR3 loop spans 16 amino acids. Germline V CDR1 and CDR2: SGHVS, FQNEAQ. The CDR3 is CASSSRRGPAAAEAFF. The CDR3 nucleotides read TGTGCCAGCAGCTCCCGCAGGGGACCGGCGGCTGCTGAAGCTTTCTTT. Full variable domain (remainder filled in from reference TRBV7-8 and TRBJ1-1): GAGVSQSPRYKVAKRGQDVALRCDPISGHVSLFWYQQALGQGPEFLTYFQNEAQLDKSGLPSDRFFAERPEGSVSTLKIQRTQQEDSAVYLCASSSRRGPAAAEAFFGQGTRLTVV.

The chain carries TRBV2 and TRBJ2-5; D is possibly TRBD2 (6 bases). Germline-derived CDR1 and CDR2 are SNHLY and FYNNEI. CDR3 length: 14 amino acids. Between the trimmed V and J ends, which lost 4 bases and 1 base, there was a span of 10 bases. CDR3: CASSGRATQETQYF. CDR3 bases: TGTGCCAGCAGTGGGAGGGCTACCCAAGAGACCCAGTACTTC.